These 22 T cell receptor beta chains came from one sample sequenced in a study of cytomegalovirus exposure and HLA in healthy donors listed by TCRdb under 2017. Libraries were made using the immunoSEQ multiplex PCR assay. A mixture of 60 forward primers for TCR Vbeta segments and 13 reverse primers for TCR Jbeta segments was used in the multiplex PCR. TCRdb stores this immuneACCESS table with in-frame sequences only. Part of the clones is absent; in the studies checked, under half of the shortfall reflects unresolved V genes, and no reason is known for the rest. Within this sample are about 120,000 clones, with about 78% of them counted one time only. Together, the top ten hold 9% to 15% of the sample. Sequencing was performed on PBMCs. All receptors derive from a woman aged 40-49 years in good health and CMV-seropositive.

The chain joins TRBV6-5 to TRBJ1-5; TRBD1 might be the D (5 bases). The CDR3 spans 12 residues. Trimming removed 8 bases from V and 6 bases from J, with 11 bases in between. Germline V gene sequence: CDR1 MNHEY, CDR2 SVGAGI. In DNA, the CDR3 is TGTGCCAGCGGGCAGGGATCTCAGCCCCAGCATTTT. This translates into CASGQGSQPQHF.

The genes are TRBV6-1 and TRBJ2-7; TRBD2 matches 7 bases. The CDR3 runs to 15 residues. Trimming took 6 bases from V and 7 from J; bases not matched to a gene: 15. Germline-derived CDR1 and CDR2 are MNHNS and SASEGT. CDR3 loop: CASSPMGTGGGEQYF. CDR3 DNA: TGTGCCAGCAGCCCGATGGGGACGGGCGGGGGTGAGCAGTACTTC.

Of note for this clone: Sequence at one end of the junction differs from germline and may be a read error. The CDR3 protein is CASSLNMATEAFF. The CDR3 DNA reads TGTGCTAGCAGCTTAAATATGGCCACTGAAGCTTTCTTT. V gene TRBV7-7 combines with J gene TRBJ1-1, with D unresolved. Per germline, CDR1 SSHAT and CDR2 FNYEAQ (reference sequence). The CDR3 consists of 13 residues.

The chain recombines TRBV30 with TRBJ2-7; D unclear. From germline, CDR1 is GTSNPN and CDR2 SVGIG (reference sequence). The CDR3 is 13 residues long. The V and J ends lost 0 bases and 5 bases respectively, with 11 bases between them. CDR3 bases: TGTGCCTGGAGTGTAAGGAGTACAAACGAGCAGTACTTC. This gives the protein CAWSVRSTNEQYF.

This rearrangement joins TRBV6-8 to TRBJ1-4, with D maybe TRBD1 (5 bases). There are 14 residues in the CDR3. Trimming cost V 6 bases and J 2 bases, with 10 bases left between them. Germline lookup yields CDR1 MNHGY and CDR2 SAAAGT. The CDR3, as DNA: TGTGCCAGCAGCGTCGGGGGGACTAATGAAAAACTGTTTTTT. This sequence encodes CASSVGGTNEKLFF.

The CDR3 reads CATSREPSRGSKNIQYF. CDR3 in DNA: TGTGCCACCAGCAGAGAACCATCGAGGGGGTCCAAAAACATTCAGTACTTC. This chain links TRBV15 with TRBJ2-4, with a possible D match to TRBD1 (6 bases). CDR1 LNHNV and CDR2 YYDKDF come from the germline V gene (reference sequence). CDR3 length: 17 residues. The V end lost 0 bases, the J end lost 2 bases, and 14 bases lay between the germline ends.

The CDR3, as DNA: TGTGCCAGCAGCGCCCGGTTCAGGCGGCCCCAGCATTTT. Translated: CASSARFRRPQHF. The V gene is TRBV9, the J gene TRBJ1-5, with D uncertain. The length of the CDR3 is 13 residues. V was clipped by 3 bases and J by 9 bases, with 13 bases between them. The germline V gene has CDR1 SGDLS and CDR2 YYNGEE.

This clone was recorded a few times. The V call is TRBV2, the J call TRBJ2-5; 7 nucleotides line up with TRBD1. CDR1 SNHLY and CDR2 FYNNEI come from the germline V gene. The CDR3 contains 15 residues. The V and J ends lost 7 bases and 4 bases, in that order; junction bases with no gene match: 12. The CDR3, as DNA: TGTGCCAGCACCGAACAGACAGGGATTGGAGAGACCCAGTACTTC. This codes for CASTEQTGIGETQYF.

This clone was seen only once. The rearrangement uses TRBV25-1 and TRBJ2-5; 9 nucleotides align to TRBD1. This CDR3 spans 15 amino acids. With V trimmed by 6 bases and J by 5 bases, 10 bases remained unmatched. Per the germline V gene, CDR1 is MGHDK and CDR2 is SYGVNS. Here the CDR3 reads CASSAWGQGRETQYF. In nucleotides, the CDR3 is TGTGCCAGCAGCGCGTGGGGACAGGGAAGGGAGACCCAGTACTTC.

A few counts support this clone. The chain joins TRBV7-9 to TRBJ1-1, with TRBD1 as a possible D gene (6 bases). Germline V gives CDR1 SEHNR, CDR2 FQNEAQ (reference sequence). This CDR3 region has 12 residues. V lost 3 bases and J lost 7, with 9 bases in between. In DNA, the CDR3 is TGTGCCAGCAGCTTGCAGGGGAATGAAGCTTTCTTT. Its protein is CASSLQGNEAFF.

In its sample, this clone was seen once. The chain combines TRBV23-1 with TRBJ2-7; D perhaps matches TRBD2 (5 bases). TRBV23-1 is noted as an ORF with a role that remains uncertain. Trimming shortened V by 7 bases and J by 1 base, and 11 bases separated the two germline ends. The CDR3 has 13 amino acids. CDR3 protein: CASTPGTSYEQYF. In DNA form, the CDR3 reads TGCGCCAGCACGCCGGGAACTTCCTACGAGCAGTACTTC.

V gene TRBV5-4 combines with J gene TRBJ1-1, with no clear D. This CDR3 is built from 15 residues. Germline V gene sequence: CDR1 SGHNT, CDR2 YYREEE (reference sequence). Trimming cost V 0 bases and J 3 bases, with 12 bases left between them. The chain's CDR3 is CASSLASAGDTEAFF. For the CDR3, the DNA is TGTGCCAGCAGCTTGGCGTCGGCCGGGGACACTGAAGCTTTCTTT.

CDR3 nucleotide sequence: TGTGCCAGCAGACACTCGGGGCCAGGGGGAGGAAACACCATATATTTT. It encodes CASRHSGPGGGNTIYF. V is TRBV27 and J is TRBJ1-3; 7 bases align to TRBD1. Germline CDR1 reads MNHEY; CDR2 reads SMNVEV (reference sequence). With V trimmed by 6 bases and J by 4 bases, 12 bases remained unmatched. There are 16 residues in the CDR3.

The chain combines TRBV25-1 with TRBJ1-2; 7 bases match TRBD1. Germline lookup yields CDR1 MGHDK and CDR2 SYGVNS. This CDR3 has 14 residues. The J segment lost 2 bases and the V segment lost 3 bases, leaving 3 bases of the junction unmatched. CDR3 sequence reads: CASSDNRGNYGYTF. The DNA for the CDR3 is TGTGCCAGCAGTGACAACAGGGGAAACTATGGCTACACCTTC.

Comments on this clone: The sample has other DNA sequences that encode this CDR3 too. The CDR3 here is CASSVAPSLYEQYF. CDR3 nucleotides: TGTGCCAGCAGCGTAGCTCCCTCCCTCTACGAGCAGTACTTC. The chain uses TRBV9 and TRBJ2-7, with no clear D. The V end lost 0 bases, the J end lost 3 bases, and 10 bases lay between the germline ends. This CDR3 contains 14 residues. From germline, CDR1 is SGDLS and CDR2 YYNGEE.

The chain has TRBV7-2 and TRBJ2-3; TRBD2 agrees at 9 bases. J gave up 3 bases and V 4 bases, and 11 bases lay outside the gene matches. The CDR3 has 17 residues. Germline V gene sequence: CDR1 SGHTA, CDR2 FQGNSA. The CDR3 bases are TGTGCCAGCAGCTACGTCCCCGGGACTAGCAGGACAGATACGCAGTATTTT. This encodes CASSYVPGTSRTDTQYF.

This chain connects TRBV30 to TRBJ1-2; 7 bases align to TRBD1. The CDR3 length is 11 residues. The ends lost 1 base at V and 8 bases at J; junction bases unmatched: 1. Germline CDR1 GTSNPN, CDR2 SVGIG (reference sequence). CDR3 region: CAWSAGGGYTF. CDR3 nucleotides: TGTGCCTGGAGTGCAGGGGGAGGCTACACCTTC.

The rearrangement links TRBV19 to TRBJ1-4; D may be TRBD1 (6 bases). Trimming removed 3 bases from V and 2 bases from J, with 7 bases in between. The CDR3 loop spans 14 amino acids. Germline V gene data show CDR1 as LNHDA and CDR2 as SQIVND (reference sequence). The CDR3 is CASSIQGTNEKLFF. In nucleotides, the CDR3 is TGTGCCAGTAGTATTCAGGGGACTAATGAAAAACTGTTTTTT.

The chain links TRBV6-6 to TRBJ2-1; TRBD2 aligns across 15 bases. After removal of 5 bases from V and 7 bases from J, the junction contained 3 bases not matched to a gene. Germline CDR1 is MNHNY and CDR2 is SVGAGI (reference sequence). The CDR3 consists of 15 residues. The DNA of the CDR3 is TGTGCCAGCAGTGGGGGACTAGCGGGGGGAAATGAGCAGTTCTTC. This gives the protein CASSGGLAGGNEQFF.

This chain uses TRBV4-2 with TRBJ1-2, with a possible D match to TRBD1 (5 bases). The germline V gene encodes CDR1 LGHNA and CDR2 YNFKEQ. The CDR3 is 15 amino acids. Trimming left V 1 base short and J 7 bases short, with 16 bases between. CDR3 amino acids: CASSQASVEGVGYTF. The CDR3 DNA follows: TGTGCCAGCAGCCAAGCGTCAGTCGAAGGGGTTGGCTACACCTTC.

The CDR3 region has the DNA TGCGCCAGCAGCTTGGGCGTGGTGGGGCCGCAGAATGAGCAGTTCTTC. Residues: CASSLGVVGPQNEQFF. V and J are TRBV5-1 and TRBJ2-1; perhaps TRBD1 as D (5 bases). The V end was cut by 0 bases, the J end by 7 bases, with 17 bases between. The CDR3 spans 16 residues. Germline values: CDR1 SGHRS, CDR2 YFSETQ.

This sequence joins TRBV2 and TRBJ2-3, with 7 positions matching TRBD1. In germline, CDR1 is SNHLY, CDR2 FYNNEI. V gave up 5 bases and J gave up 2 bases; unmatched junction bases: 4. This CDR3 region has 14 residues. CDR3 amino acids: CASSLGTDTDTQYF. The CDR3 DNA sequence: TGTGCCAGCAGTCTGGGGACAGACACAGATACGCAGTATTTT.